This TCR beta chain is drawn from a study of OX40 agonist ivuxolimab in advanced cancers. Whole-study context: Melanoma, hepatocellular carcinoma, head and neck or renal cell cancer occurred in dose-escalation patients. Partial response was recorded in three patients: one hepatocellular carcinoma and two cutaneous melanoma cases. Study-wide results and caveats: Expanded clones were, on average, more numerous among CD8+ T cells than CD4+.

Concerning this clone: Its antigen remains unidentified.

Autoimmune disease history or systemic immunosuppression excluded patients. The protocol was immunoSEQ multiplex PCR, while the TCRdb copy is restricted to in-frame clones and leaves out a portion. The repertoire holds 8,000 to 10,000 clones, with around 89% as singletons. Trimming removed 6 bases at V and 0 bases at J, with 14 bases between. Germline lookup yields CDR1 MNHNS and CDR2 SASEGT. CDR3 length: 15 residues. The source material was CD4+ or CD8+ T cells sorted from blood, sampled in a trial of the OX40 agonist ivuxolimab. This receptor was obtained from an adult with an advanced solid tumor such as melanoma, head and neck, liver or kidney cancer. V is TRBV6-1 and J is TRBJ1-2; no clear D. CDR3 in amino acids: CASRRIDVANYGYTF. CDR3 DNA: TGTGCCAGCAGGAGGATTGACGTCGCTAACTATGGCTACACCTTC.